Listed below are T cell receptor beta chains from one sample, sequenced in a study of T cell repertoires in cytomegalovirus infection. Their antigen targets remain unknown. TCRdb recomputed calls from the reads with MiXCR, one row per CDR3 protein. The sample holds about a million distinct CDR3 sequences; approximately 30% are singletons and the top ten take around an eighth. This material consisted of cultured CD8+ T cells from PBMCs, taken from culture after CMV antigen stimulation. The receptors originated from a human donor in good health (CMV status not recorded). Some clones in this sample may be carry-over from other donors' samples. CDR3s include the opening cysteine and the closing phenylalanine or tryptophan. The order of the fields is J gene, clone size, V gene, D gene, CDR3 protein, CDR3 DNA. A D gene is named only where the DNA matches it firmly. A row's size may be missing; if present it is once, few, many or a size class.

j_gene: TRBJ2-7
abundance: many
v_gene: TRBV7-6
d_gene: -
CDR3aa: CASSLDDAYEQYF
CDR3nt: TGTGCCAGCAGCTTAGACGACGCCTACGAGCAGTACTTC

j_gene: TRBJ2-3
abundance: -
v_gene: TRBV20-1
d_gene: -
CDR3aa: CSARSRGLAVETQYF
CDR3nt: TGCAGTGCTAGAAGCCGCGGTTTGGCCGTAGAGACGCAGTATTTT

j_gene: TRBJ2-1
abundance: -
v_gene: TRBV12-3/TRBV12-4
d_gene: -
CDR3aa: CASSPSGGEYNEQFF
CDR3nt: TGTGCCAGCAGCCCTAGTGGCGGGGAGTACAATGAGCAGTTCTTC

j_gene: TRBJ1-5
abundance: many
v_gene: TRBV12-3/TRBV12-4
d_gene: -
CDR3aa: CASSLIGNQPQHF
CDR3nt: TGTGCCAGCAGTCTTATCGGCAATCAGCCCCAGCATTTT

j_gene: TRBJ2-3
abundance: -
v_gene: TRBV27
d_gene: -
CDR3aa: CASTFLGGALTDTQYF
CDR3nt: TGTGCCAGCACCTTTTTGGGGGGTGCATTGACAGATACGCAGTATTTT

j_gene: TRBJ2-3
abundance: -
v_gene: TRBV19
d_gene: TRBD1
CDR3aa: CASSIRTGAPDTQYF
CDR3nt: TGTGCCAGTAGTATACGGACAGGGGCCCCAGATACGCAGTATTTT

j_gene: TRBJ2-1
abundance: -
v_gene: TRBV6-2/TRBV6-3
d_gene: TRBD2
CDR3aa: CASSYTRLAVNNEQFF
CDR3nt: TGTGCCAGCAGTTACACGAGGCTAGCGGTTAACAATGAGCAGTTCTTC

j_gene: TRBJ1-3
abundance: -
v_gene: TRBV12-3/TRBV12-4
d_gene: -
CDR3aa: CASSADFYSGNTIYF
CDR3nt: TGTGCCAGCAGTGCGGACTTCTACTCTGGAAACACCATATATTTT

j_gene: TRBJ2-2
abundance: once
v_gene: TRBV11-2
d_gene: -
CDR3aa: CASDPGRRLANTGELFF
CDR3nt: TGTGCCAGCGACCCCGGCAGGCGTCTTGCGAACACCGGGGAGCTGTTTTTT

j_gene: TRBJ2-4
abundance: few
v_gene: TRBV19
d_gene: -
CDR3aa: CASSIVAGWSNIQYF
CDR3nt: TGTGCCAGTAGTATAGTGGCAGGGTGGTCGAACATTCAGTACTTC

j_gene: TRBJ2-1
abundance: few
v_gene: TRBV5-6
d_gene: -
CDR3aa: CASSFRGAGTNEQFF
CDR3nt: TGTGCCAGCAGCTTCAGGGGGGCAGGTACCAATGAGCAGTTCTTC

j_gene: TRBJ1-1
abundance: few
v_gene: TRBV5-1
d_gene: -
CDR3aa: CASTGGWDTEAFF
CDR3nt: TGCGCCAGCACGGGGGGCTGGGACACTGAAGCTTTCTTT

j_gene: TRBJ1-1
abundance: -
v_gene: TRBV29-1
d_gene: TRBD1
CDR3aa: CSVVGGQGANWEAFF
CDR3nt: TGCAGCGTTGTCGGTGGACAGGGGGCGAACTGGGAAGCTTTCTTT

j_gene: TRBJ2-5
abundance: -
v_gene: TRBV2
d_gene: TRBD1
CDR3aa: CASSIRDSLQEKTQYF
CDR3nt: TGTGCCAGCAGTATCCGGGACAGCTTGCAAGAGAAGACCCAGTACTTC

j_gene: TRBJ1-6
abundance: few
v_gene: TRBV6-1
d_gene: -
CDR3aa: CATSGGRNSPLHF
CDR3nt: TGTGCCACCTCGGGGGGCAGGAATTCACCCCTCCACTTT

j_gene: TRBJ2-7
abundance: few
v_gene: TRBV5-4
d_gene: TRBD1
CDR3aa: CATRQGTDEQYF
CDR3nt: TGTGCCACCCGACAGGGTACCGACGAGCAGTACTTC

j_gene: TRBJ2-5
abundance: many
v_gene: TRBV28
d_gene: -
CDR3aa: CASSPGTSVLETQYF
CDR3nt: TGTGCCAGCAGCCCCGGGACATCGGTGTTGGAGACCCAGTACTTC

j_gene: TRBJ2-1
abundance: few
v_gene: TRBV27
d_gene: TRBD2
CDR3aa: CASSPLAGARSYNEQFF
CDR3nt: TGTGCCAGCAGTCCCTTAGCGGGGGCCCGCTCCTACAATGAGCAGTTCTTC

j_gene: TRBJ1-2
abundance: many
v_gene: TRBV7-9
d_gene: -
CDR3aa: CASSLPPGPSTHGYTF
CDR3nt: TGTGCCAGCAGCTTGCCGCCAGGGCCTTCGACGCACGGCTACACCTTC

j_gene: TRBJ2-3
abundance: few
v_gene: TRBV24-1
d_gene: -
CDR3aa: CATSDPSSGDTQYF
CDR3nt: TGTGCCACCAGTGATCCCTCCTCTGGAGATACGCAGTATTTT

j_gene: TRBJ2-5
abundance: -
v_gene: TRBV28
d_gene: TRBD1
CDR3aa: CASSLGEDRRQETQYF
CDR3nt: TGTGCCAGCAGTTTAGGTGAGGACAGGCGCCAAGAGACCCAGTACTTC

j_gene: TRBJ1-1
abundance: -
v_gene: TRBV19
d_gene: -
CDR3aa: CASSPGHWNTEAFF
CDR3nt: TGTGCCAGTAGCCCGGGACACTGGAACACTGAAGCTTTCTTT

j_gene: TRBJ2-1
abundance: -
v_gene: TRBV27
d_gene: -
CDR3aa: CASSFTSRGNEQFF
CDR3nt: TGTGCCAGCAGTTTTACATCGCGGGGTAATGAGCAGTTCTTC

j_gene: TRBJ2-7
abundance: -
v_gene: TRBV10-2
d_gene: -
CDR3aa: CASRAGGALYEQYF
CDR3nt: TGCGCCAGCAGAGCTGGGGGGGCCTTATACGAGCAGTACTTC

j_gene: TRBJ1-1
abundance: many
v_gene: TRBV27
d_gene: -
CDR3aa: CASMHGNTEAFF
CDR3nt: TGTGCCAGCATGCACGGGAACACTGAAGCTTTCTTT

j_gene: TRBJ1-5
abundance: few
v_gene: TRBV27
d_gene: -
CDR3aa: CASSLGPFSQPQHF
CDR3nt: TGTGCCAGCAGTTTAGGTCCTTTTAGTCAGCCCCAGCATTTT

j_gene: TRBJ2-4
abundance: -
v_gene: TRBV6-6
d_gene: -
CDR3aa: CASRQDWPDIQYF
CDR3nt: TGCGCAAGTAGACAGGATTGGCCGGACATTCAGTACTTC

j_gene: TRBJ2-7
abundance: many
v_gene: TRBV10-3
d_gene: TRBD2
CDR3aa: CAISEVSGGLSYEQYF
CDR3nt: TGTGCCATCAGTGAAGTTAGCGGGGGGTTATCCTACGAGCAGTACTTC

j_gene: TRBJ2-1
abundance: -
v_gene: TRBV5-1
d_gene: TRBD1
CDR3aa: CASSNRGVLAYNEQFF
CDR3nt: TGCGCCAGCAGCAACAGGGGCGTATTGGCCTACAATGAGCAGTTCTTC

j_gene: TRBJ2-7
abundance: few
v_gene: TRBV7-9
d_gene: -
CDR3aa: CASSSTREVPLNEQYF
CDR3nt: TGTGCCAGCAGCTCGACCCGAGAGGTTCCGTTGAATGAGCAGTACTTC

j_gene: TRBJ2-2
abundance: many
v_gene: TRBV7-9
d_gene: TRBD1
CDR3aa: CASSHVDRDRTGELFF
CDR3nt: TGTGCCAGCAGCCACGTGGACAGGGATCGAACCGGGGAGCTGTTTTTT

j_gene: TRBJ1-4
abundance: -
v_gene: TRBV6-1
d_gene: TRBD1
CDR3aa: CASSDDRGRNEKLFF
CDR3nt: TGTGCCAGCAGTGATGACAGGGGGCGAAATGAAAAACTGTTTTTT

j_gene: TRBJ2-1
abundance: few
v_gene: TRBV7-9
d_gene: TRBD2
CDR3aa: CASSSPQRGENEQFF
CDR3nt: TGTGCCAGCAGCTCCCCCCAGCGGGGCGAAAATGAGCAGTTCTTC

j_gene: TRBJ2-1
abundance: -
v_gene: TRBV28
d_gene: TRBD2
CDR3aa: CASSPGTTHEQFF
CDR3nt: TGTGCCAGCAGTCCCGGGACTACACATGAGCAGTTCTTC

j_gene: TRBJ2-1
abundance: many
v_gene: TRBV7-8
d_gene: -
CDR3aa: CASSYISGNEQFF
CDR3nt: TGTGCCAGCAGCTACATTAGCGGCAATGAGCAGTTCTTC

j_gene: TRBJ2-3
abundance: few
v_gene: TRBV11-3
d_gene: TRBD1
CDR3aa: CASSQDRAPDTQYF
CDR3nt: TGTGCCAGCAGCCAGGACAGGGCCCCAGATACGCAGTATTTT

j_gene: TRBJ2-1
abundance: -
v_gene: TRBV27
d_gene: -
CDR3aa: CASSPRRITDSSFLF
CDR3nt: TGTGCCAGCAGTCCCCGCCGAATAACGGACAGCTCCTTTTTGTTC

j_gene: TRBJ2-7
abundance: few
v_gene: TRBV29-1
d_gene: -
CDR3aa: CSVEVASSYEQYF
CDR3nt: TGCAGCGTTGAAGTTGCCAGCTCCTACGAGCAGTACTTC

j_gene: TRBJ2-1
abundance: -
v_gene: TRBV9
d_gene: TRBD1
CDR3aa: CASTGTGGPNEQFF
CDR3nt: TGTGCCAGCACCGGGACAGGGGGCCCCAATGAGCAGTTCTTC

j_gene: TRBJ2-5
abundance: -
v_gene: TRBV20-1
d_gene: -
CDR3aa: CSAPLWENQETQYF
CDR3nt: TGCAGTGCCCCCCTCTGGGAAAACCAAGAGACCCAGTACTTC

j_gene: TRBJ2-1
abundance: few
v_gene: TRBV7-2
d_gene: -
CDR3aa: CASSSPGTPRDEQFF
CDR3nt: TGTGCCAGCAGCTCCCCCGGGACACCCAGGGATGAGCAGTTCTTC

j_gene: TRBJ1-1
abundance: -
v_gene: TRBV19
d_gene: -
CDR3aa: CASSAGLNTEALF
CDR3nt: TGTGCCAGTAGTGCAGGATTGAACACTGAAGCTTTGTTT

j_gene: TRBJ2-7
abundance: -
v_gene: TRBV7-9
d_gene: TRBD2
CDR3aa: CASSSGTSGGLLSEQYF
CDR3nt: TGTGCCAGCAGCTCCGGCACTAGCGGGGGCCTTCTTAGCGAGCAGTACTTC

j_gene: TRBJ1-6
abundance: few
v_gene: TRBV2
d_gene: -
CDR3aa: CASSEGDAYNSPLHF
CDR3nt: TGTGCCAGCAGTGAAGGGGACGCCTATAATTCACCCCTCCACTTT

j_gene: TRBJ2-5
abundance: -
v_gene: TRBV19
d_gene: -
CDR3aa: CASSMVDLETQYF
CDR3nt: TGTGCCAGTAGTATGGTCGATTTGGAGACCCAGTACTTC

j_gene: TRBJ2-7
abundance: -
v_gene: TRBV27
d_gene: -
CDR3aa: CASSLGGAPTYEQYF
CDR3nt: TGTGCCAGCAGCTTGGGGGGGGCGCCGACCTACGAGCAGTACTTC

j_gene: TRBJ1-2
abundance: -
v_gene: TRBV6-1
d_gene: -
CDR3aa: CASSEFAGAINYGYTF
CDR3nt: TGTGCCAGCAGTGAATTCGCAGGCGCAATTAACTATGGCTACACCTTC

j_gene: TRBJ1-4
abundance: many
v_gene: TRBV7-8
d_gene: -
CDR3aa: CASSLGGAKGLFF
CDR3nt: TGTGCCAGCAGCTTAGGAGGGGCGAAGGGGTTGTTTTTT

j_gene: TRBJ2-7
abundance: -
v_gene: TRBV27
d_gene: -
CDR3aa: CASSFGTQIYEQYF
CDR3nt: TGTGCCAGCAGTTTCGGGACACAGATCTACGAGCAGTACTTC

j_gene: TRBJ2-5
abundance: few
v_gene: TRBV20-1
d_gene: -
CDR3aa: CSARERGTQYF
CDR3nt: TGCAGTGCTAGAGAGAGAGGGACCCAGTACTTC

j_gene: TRBJ1-1
abundance: few
v_gene: TRBV28
d_gene: TRBD1
CDR3aa: CASRDRGLGAFF
CDR3nt: TGTGCCAGCAGAGACAGGGGGCTGGGAGCTTTCTTT

j_gene: TRBJ2-1
abundance: few
v_gene: TRBV4-1
d_gene: -
CDR3aa: CASSQGRSDEQFF
CDR3nt: TGCGCCAGCAGCCAGGGACGGTCGGATGAGCAGTTCTTC

j_gene: TRBJ1-1
abundance: -
v_gene: TRBV4-3
d_gene: -
CDR3aa: CASSQDRRPNTEAFF
CDR3nt: TGCGCCAGCAGCCAAGATCGACGGCCGAACACTGAAGCTTTCTTT

j_gene: TRBJ1-1
abundance: many
v_gene: TRBV7-6
d_gene: -
CDR3aa: CASSLIVTPNTEAFF
CDR3nt: TGTGCCAGCAGCTTAATCGTGACACCGAACACTGAAGCTTTCTTT